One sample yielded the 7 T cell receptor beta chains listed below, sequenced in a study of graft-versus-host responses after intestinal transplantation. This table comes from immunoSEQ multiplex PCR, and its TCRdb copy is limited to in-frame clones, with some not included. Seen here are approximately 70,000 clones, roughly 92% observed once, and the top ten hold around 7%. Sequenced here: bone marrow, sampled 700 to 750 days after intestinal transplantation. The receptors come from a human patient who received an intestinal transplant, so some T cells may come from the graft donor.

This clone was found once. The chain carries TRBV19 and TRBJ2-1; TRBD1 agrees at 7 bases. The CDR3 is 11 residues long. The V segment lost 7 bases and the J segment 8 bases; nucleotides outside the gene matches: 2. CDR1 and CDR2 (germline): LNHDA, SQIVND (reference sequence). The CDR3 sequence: CASTGTDEQFF. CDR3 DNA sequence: TGTGCCAGTACCGGGACAGATGAGCAGTTCTTC. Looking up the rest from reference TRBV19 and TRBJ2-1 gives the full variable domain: DGGITQSPKYLFRKEGQNVTLSCEQNLNHDAMYWYRQDPGQGLRLIYYSQIVNDFQKGDIAEGYSVSREKKESFPLTVTSAQKNPTAFYLCASTGTDEQFFGPGTRLTVL.

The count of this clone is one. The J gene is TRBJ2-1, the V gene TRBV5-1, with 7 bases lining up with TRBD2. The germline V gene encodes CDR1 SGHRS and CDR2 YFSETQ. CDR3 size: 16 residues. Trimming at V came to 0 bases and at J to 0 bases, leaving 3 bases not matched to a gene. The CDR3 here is CASSLAPGGSYNEQFF. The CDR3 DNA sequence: TGCGCCAGCAGCTTGGCCCCGGGGGGCTCCTACAATGAGCAGTTCTTC.

The CDR3 DNA reads TGTGCCAGCAGTTACCCTGGGTCGGGATACAATGAGCAGTTCTTC. This codes for CASSYPGSGYNEQFF. This chain joins TRBV6-6 and TRBJ2-1; possible D gene TRBD2, 5 bases. V was cut by 2 bases and J by 4 bases, with 12 bases left in between. Germline assignment: CDR1 MNHNY and CDR2 SVGAGI (reference sequence). The CDR3 covers 15 residues.

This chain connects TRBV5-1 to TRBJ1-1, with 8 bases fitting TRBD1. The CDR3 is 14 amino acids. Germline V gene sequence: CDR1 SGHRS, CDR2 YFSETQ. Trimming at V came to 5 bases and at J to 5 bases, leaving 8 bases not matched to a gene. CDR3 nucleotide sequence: TGCGCCAGCAGTCAGGACAGGGACTTTACTGAAGCTTTCTTT. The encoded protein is CASSQDRDFTEAFF.

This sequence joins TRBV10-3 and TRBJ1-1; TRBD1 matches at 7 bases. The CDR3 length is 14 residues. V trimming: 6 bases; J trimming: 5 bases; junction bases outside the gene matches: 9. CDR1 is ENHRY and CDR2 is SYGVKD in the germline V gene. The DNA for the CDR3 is TGTGCCATCAGAGGACAGGCCCCGGGGACTGAAGCTTTCTTT. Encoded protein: CAIRGQAPGTEAFF.

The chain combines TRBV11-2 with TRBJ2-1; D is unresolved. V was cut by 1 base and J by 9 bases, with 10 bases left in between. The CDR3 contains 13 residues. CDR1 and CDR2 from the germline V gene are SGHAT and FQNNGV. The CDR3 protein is CASSLVTALEQFF. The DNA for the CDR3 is TGTGCCAGCAGCTTAGTTACAGCGCTTGAGCAGTTCTTC.

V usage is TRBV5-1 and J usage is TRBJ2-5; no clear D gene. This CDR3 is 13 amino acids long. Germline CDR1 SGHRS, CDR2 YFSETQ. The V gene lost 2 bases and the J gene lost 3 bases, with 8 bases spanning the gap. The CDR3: CASSFWQKETQYF. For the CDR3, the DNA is TGCGCCAGCAGCTTTTGGCAGAAAGAGACCCAGTACTTC.